The 10 T cell receptor beta chains below were found in one sample sequenced in a study of breast tumors, draining lymph nodes, adjacent tissues. MiXCR, run by TCRdb on the multiplex PCR reads, gives a single entry per CDR3 protein. The sample contains 13,000 or so distinct CDR3 sequences, over 45% of which appear only once. The sequencing input was tumor-adjacent breast tissue. All receptors derive from a female donor with breast cancer. Some clones in this sample may be carry-over from other donors' samples.

The J gene is TRBJ2-1, the V gene TRBV7-4; 14 bases match TRBD2. V gave up 5 bases and J gave up 8 bases; unmatched junction bases: 5. CDR1 is SGHVT, CDR2 SQSDAQ, per germline. The length of the CDR3 is 15 residues. The CDR3 region has the DNA TGTGCCAGCAGCGCGGGACTAGCGGGAGTGTATGAGCAGTTCTTC. The encoded protein is CASSAGLAGVYEQFF. The full variable domain, completed using reference TRBV7-4 and TRBJ2-1, is GAGVSQSPRYKVAKRGRDVALRCDSISGHVTLYWYRQTLGQGSEVLTYSQSDAQRDKSGRPSGRFSAERPERSVSTLKIQRTEQGDSAVYLCASSAGLAGVYEQFFGPGTRLTVL.

V and J are TRBV20-1 and TRBJ2-1; tentatively, D is TRBD2 (6 bases). The V end lost 1 base, the J end lost 6 bases, and 16 bases lay between the germline ends. CDR3 length: 15 residues. CDR1 is DFQATT and CDR2 is SNEGSKA in the germline V gene (reference sequence). Written as DNA, the CDR3 is TGCAGTGCTAGAGCCCTAGCGCTCATGGGCAATGAGCAGTTCTTC. It encodes CSARALALMGNEQFF.

The rearrangement links TRBV7-9 to TRBJ1-3, with D hard to call. CDR3 size: 14 residues. V shed 5 bases and J shed 4 bases, with 12 bases lying between them. Germline CDR1 and CDR2: SEHNR and FQNEAQ (reference sequence). This CDR3 is CASSPRVPGNTIYF. The DNA for the CDR3 is TGTGCCAGCAGCCCAAGGGTACCCGGAAACACCATATATTTT.

Comments on this clonotype: Since the CDR3 does not end with the conserved phenylalanine or tryptophan, this likely comes from a read error. The DNA is left out, because the CDR3 cannot be placed on it with certainty; the CDR3 is given as TCRdb lists it. CDR3 loop: CASSLDSRQANYGYTFGS. The chain combines TRBV11-2 with TRBJ2-1; the DNA was not used to check the table's D call, TRBD1. The CDR3 is made up of 18 amino acids, end residues included. Germline V gene lookup returns CDR1 SGHAT and CDR2 FQNNGV.

This clonotype was picked up many times. The CDR3 does not close with the conserved phenylalanine or tryptophan, likely indicating a read error. No DNA is shown, since the ends of the CDR3 on it are uncertain; the CDR3 is the one TCRdb lists. The chain is built from TRBV7-3 and TRBJ1-2. Germline loops: CDR1 SGHTA, CDR2 FQGTGA. Inclusive of both ends, the CDR3 amounts to 9 amino acids. The CDR3: CASSLRLAG.

This clonotype was seen many times. This CDR3 reads CASSSTQRGVYGYTF. CDR3 DNA: TGTGCCAGCAGTTCCACCCAGAGAGGGGTATATGGCTACACCTTC. The genes are TRBV6-5 and TRBJ1-2; D might be TRBD1 (5 bases). Germline values: CDR1 MNHEY, CDR2 SVGAGI. The CDR3 extends over 15 amino acids. Trimming left V 4 bases short and J 5 bases short, with 17 bases between.

The chain carries TRBV6-5 and TRBJ1-6; D may be TRBD1 (6 bases). With 5 bases removed from V and 8 bases from J, the gap between germline ends came to 16 bases. Germline CDR1 MNHEY, CDR2 SVGAGI. The length of the CDR3 is 15 residues. CDR3 DNA: TGTGCCAGCAGTAACTACAGGGATTCAGATTCACCCCTCCACTTT. Protein sequence: CASSNYRDSDSPLHF.

This clonotype occurred many times. This sequence joins TRBV29-1 and TRBJ2-3; TRBD2 agrees at 12 bases. This CDR3 comprises 17 residues. Germline V CDR1 and CDR2: SQVTM, ANQGSEA. The ends lost 8 bases at V and 3 bases at J; junction bases unmatched: 15. Here the CDR3 reads CSPLTSGGHKPTDTQYF. The CDR3 region has the DNA TGCAGCCCTCTGACTAGCGGGGGCCACAAACCAACAGATACGCAGTATTTT.

This clonotype came up many times. This may come from a read error, since a much larger clone is one base off. Because it lacks the conserved phenylalanine or tryptophan at the end, this CDR3 is likely a read error. V gene TRBV14 combines with J gene TRBJ2-7; no clear D. V was clipped by 4 bases and J by 1 base, with 8 bases between them. The CDR3 has 13 amino acids. The germline V gene has CDR1 SGHDN and CDR2 FVKESK. This CDR3 reads CASSPALSYEQYS. CDR3 coding DNA: TGTGCCAGCAGCCCGGCTCTATCCTACGAGCAGTACTCC.

This clonotype was seen at least ten times. V gene TRBV7-8 combines with J gene TRBJ1-3, with a weak D call TRBD1 (5 bases). This CDR3 has 15 amino acids. Looked up from germline, CDR1 is SGHVS and CDR2 is FQNEAQ. Trimming stripped 3 bases from V and 0 bases from J, with 9 bases between. CDR3 sequence (DNA): TGTGCCAGCAGCTTTGCCAGGGACTCTGGAAACACCATATATTTT. The encoded protein is CASSFARDSGNTIYF.